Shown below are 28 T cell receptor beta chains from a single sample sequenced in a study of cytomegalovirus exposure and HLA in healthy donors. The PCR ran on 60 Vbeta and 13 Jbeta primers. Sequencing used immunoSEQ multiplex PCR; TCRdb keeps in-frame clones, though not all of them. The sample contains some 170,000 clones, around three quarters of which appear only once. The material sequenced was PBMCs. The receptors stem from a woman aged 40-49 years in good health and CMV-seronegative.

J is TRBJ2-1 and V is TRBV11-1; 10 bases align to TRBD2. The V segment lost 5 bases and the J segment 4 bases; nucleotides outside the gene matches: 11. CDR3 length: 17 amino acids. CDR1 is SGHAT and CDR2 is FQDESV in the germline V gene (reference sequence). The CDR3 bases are TGTGCCAGCAGCCTAGGGCTAGCGGGGGACGTTTACAATGAGCAGTTCTTC. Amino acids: CASSLGLAGDVYNEQFF.

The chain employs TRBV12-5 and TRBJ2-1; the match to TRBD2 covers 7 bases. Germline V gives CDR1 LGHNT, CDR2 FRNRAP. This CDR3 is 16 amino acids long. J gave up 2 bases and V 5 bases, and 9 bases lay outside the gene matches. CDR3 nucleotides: TGTGCTAGTGGTGCCCGAGTAGCGGGCCCCTACAATGAGCAGTTCTTC. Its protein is CASGARVAGPYNEQFF. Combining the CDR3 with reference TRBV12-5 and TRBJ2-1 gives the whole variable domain DARVTQTPRHKVTEMGQEVTMRCQPILGHNTVFWYRQTMMQGLELLAYFRNRAPLDDSGMPKDRFSAEMPDATLATLKIQPSEPRDSAVYFCASGARVAGPYNEQFFGPGTRLTVL.

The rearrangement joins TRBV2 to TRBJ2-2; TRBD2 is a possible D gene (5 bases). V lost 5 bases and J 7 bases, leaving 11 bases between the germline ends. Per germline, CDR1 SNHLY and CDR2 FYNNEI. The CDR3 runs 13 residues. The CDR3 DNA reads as TGTGCCAGCAGTCCTAGCTTAGGCGGGGAGCTGTTTTTT. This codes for CASSPSLGGELFF. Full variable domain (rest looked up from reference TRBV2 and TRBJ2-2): EPEVTQTPSHQVTQMGQEVILRCVPISNHLYFYWYRQILGQKVEFLVSFYNNEISEKSEIFDDQFSVERPDGSNFTLKIRSTKLEDSAMYFCASSPSLGGELFFGEGSRLTVL.

CDR3: CASGGQGLNTEAFF. In nucleotides, the CDR3 is TGTGCTAGTGGGGGACAGGGGCTTAACACTGAAGCTTTCTTT. This chain joins TRBV12-5 and TRBJ1-1, with TRBD1 matching 10 bases. The germline gives CDR1 LGHNT, CDR2 FRNRAP. This CDR3 contains 14 residues. After removal of 6 bases from V and 2 bases from J, the junction contained 3 bases not matched to a gene.

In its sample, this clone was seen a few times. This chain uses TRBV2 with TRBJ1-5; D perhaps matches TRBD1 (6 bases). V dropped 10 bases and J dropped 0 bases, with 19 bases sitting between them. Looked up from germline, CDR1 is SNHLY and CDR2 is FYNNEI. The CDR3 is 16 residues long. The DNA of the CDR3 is TGTGCCATCGGACAGCCAAACGCCAATAGCAATCAGCCCCAGCATTTT. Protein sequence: CAIGQPNANSNQPQHF.

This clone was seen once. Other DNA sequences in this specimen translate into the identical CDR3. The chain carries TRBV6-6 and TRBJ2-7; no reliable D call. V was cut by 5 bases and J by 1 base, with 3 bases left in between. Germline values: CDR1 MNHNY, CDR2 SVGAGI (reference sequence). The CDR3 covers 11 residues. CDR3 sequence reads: CASSPSYEQYF. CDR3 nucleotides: TGTGCCAGCAGTCCGTCCTACGAGCAGTACTTC.

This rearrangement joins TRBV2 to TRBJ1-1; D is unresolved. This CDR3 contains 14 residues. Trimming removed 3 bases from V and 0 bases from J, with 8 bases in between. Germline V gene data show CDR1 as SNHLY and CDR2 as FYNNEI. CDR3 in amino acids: CASSDGRMNTEAFF. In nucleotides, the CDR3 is TGTGCCAGCAGTGATGGCAGGATGAACACTGAAGCTTTCTTT.

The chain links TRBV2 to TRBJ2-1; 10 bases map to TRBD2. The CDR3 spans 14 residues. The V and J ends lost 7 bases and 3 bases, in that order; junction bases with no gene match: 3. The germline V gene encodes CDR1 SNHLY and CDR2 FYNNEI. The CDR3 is CASKRTSGYNEQFF. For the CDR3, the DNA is TGTGCCAGCAAGAGGACTAGCGGCTACAATGAGCAGTTCTTC.

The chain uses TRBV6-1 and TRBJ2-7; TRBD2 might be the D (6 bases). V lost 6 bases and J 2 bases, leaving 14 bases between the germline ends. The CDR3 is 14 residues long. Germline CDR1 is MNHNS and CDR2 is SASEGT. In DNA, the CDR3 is TGTGCCAGCAGGGCGAGGGAGGCAACCTACGAGCAGTACTTC. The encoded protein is CASRAREATYEQYF.

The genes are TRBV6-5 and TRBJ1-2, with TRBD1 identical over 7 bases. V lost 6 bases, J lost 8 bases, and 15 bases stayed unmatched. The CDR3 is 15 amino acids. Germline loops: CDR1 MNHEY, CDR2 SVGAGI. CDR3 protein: CASRPISGGSRGYTF. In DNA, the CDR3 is TGTGCCAGCAGGCCAATTTCAGGGGGATCACGCGGCTACACCTTC.

CDR3: CASSFDLGTANEKLFF. The DNA for the CDR3 is TGTGCCAGCAGTTTTGACCTCGGGACAGCTAATGAAAAACTGTTTTTT. This rearrangement joins TRBV28 to TRBJ1-4, with TRBD1 matching 7 bases. CDR1 MDHEN and CDR2 SYDVKM come from the germline V gene. The V and J ends lost 3 bases and 3 bases, in that order; junction bases with no gene match: 7. The CDR3 is made up of 16 amino acids.

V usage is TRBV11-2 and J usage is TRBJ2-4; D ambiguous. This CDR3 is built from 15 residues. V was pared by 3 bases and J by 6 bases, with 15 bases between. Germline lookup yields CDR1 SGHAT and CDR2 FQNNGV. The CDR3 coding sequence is TGTGCCAGCAGCTTGATGGCCCTCGGCGGAAACATTCAGTACTTC. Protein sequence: CASSLMALGGNIQYF.

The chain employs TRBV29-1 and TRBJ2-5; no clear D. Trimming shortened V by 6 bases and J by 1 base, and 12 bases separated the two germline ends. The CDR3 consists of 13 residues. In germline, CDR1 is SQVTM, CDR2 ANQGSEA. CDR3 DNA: TGCAGCGTGGAACAACTGGTCCAAGAGACCCAGTACTTC. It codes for CSVEQLVQETQYF.

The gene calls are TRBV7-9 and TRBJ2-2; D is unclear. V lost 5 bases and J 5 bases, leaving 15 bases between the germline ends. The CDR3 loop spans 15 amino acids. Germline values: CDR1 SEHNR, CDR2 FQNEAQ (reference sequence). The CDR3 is CASSPVASPTGELFF. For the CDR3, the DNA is TGTGCCAGCAGCCCCGTAGCCAGCCCTACCGGGGAGCTGTTTTTT.

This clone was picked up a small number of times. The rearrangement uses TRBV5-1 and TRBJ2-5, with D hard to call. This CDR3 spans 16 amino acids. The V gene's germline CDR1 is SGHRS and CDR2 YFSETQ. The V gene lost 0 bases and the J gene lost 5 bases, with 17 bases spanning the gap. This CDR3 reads CASSLVSSPGSETQYF. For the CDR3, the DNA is TGCGCCAGCAGCTTGGTTTCTTCTCCCGGGTCGGAGACCCAGTACTTC.

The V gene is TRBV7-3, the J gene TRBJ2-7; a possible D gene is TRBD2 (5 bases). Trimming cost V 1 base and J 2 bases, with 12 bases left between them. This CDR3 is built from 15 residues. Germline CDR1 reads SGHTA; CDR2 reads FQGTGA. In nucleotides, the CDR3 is TGTGCCAGCAGCTTAAGTGGCGGGTCCACCTACGAGCAGTACTTC. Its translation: CASSLSGGSTYEQYF.

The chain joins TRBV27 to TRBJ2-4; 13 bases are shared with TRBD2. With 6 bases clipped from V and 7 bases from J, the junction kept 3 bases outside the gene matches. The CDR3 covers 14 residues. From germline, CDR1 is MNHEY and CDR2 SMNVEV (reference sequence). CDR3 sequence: CASRLLAGGNIQYF. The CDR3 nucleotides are TGTGCCAGCAGACTACTAGCGGGAGGGAACATTCAGTACTTC.

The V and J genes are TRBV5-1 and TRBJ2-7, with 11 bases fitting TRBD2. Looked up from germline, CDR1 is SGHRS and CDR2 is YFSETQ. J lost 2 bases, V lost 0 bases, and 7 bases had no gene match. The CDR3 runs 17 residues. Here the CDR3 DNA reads TGCGCCAGCAGCTTGGGGCTAGCGGGAGGCCCCACCTACGAGCAGTACTTC. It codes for CASSLGLAGGPTYEQYF.

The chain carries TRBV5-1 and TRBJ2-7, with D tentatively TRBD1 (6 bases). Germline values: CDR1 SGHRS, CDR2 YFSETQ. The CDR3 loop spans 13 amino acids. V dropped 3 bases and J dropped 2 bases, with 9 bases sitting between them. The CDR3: CASSSGAAYEQYF. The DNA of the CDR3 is TGCGCCAGCAGCTCAGGGGCGGCCTACGAGCAGTACTTC.

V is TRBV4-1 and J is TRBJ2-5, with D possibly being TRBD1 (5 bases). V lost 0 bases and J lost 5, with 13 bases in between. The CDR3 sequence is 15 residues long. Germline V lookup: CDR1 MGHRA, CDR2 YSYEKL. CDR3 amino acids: CASSQDLRGRETQYF. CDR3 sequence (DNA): TGCGCCAGCAGCCAAGATCTAAGGGGCAGGGAGACCCAGTACTTC.

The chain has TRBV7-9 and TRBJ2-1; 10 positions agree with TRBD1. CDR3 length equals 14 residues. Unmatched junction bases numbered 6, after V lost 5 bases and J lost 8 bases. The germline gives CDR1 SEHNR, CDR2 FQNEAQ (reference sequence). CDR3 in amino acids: CASSPGTGVYEQFF. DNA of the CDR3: TGTGCCAGCAGCCCCGGGACAGGGGTCTATGAGCAGTTCTTC.

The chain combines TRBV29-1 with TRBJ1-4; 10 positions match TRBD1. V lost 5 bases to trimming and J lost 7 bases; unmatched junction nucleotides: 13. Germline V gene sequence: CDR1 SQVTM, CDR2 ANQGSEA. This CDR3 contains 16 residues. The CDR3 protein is CSVSMPDRGRGEKLFF. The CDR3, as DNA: TGCAGCGTTTCAATGCCCGACAGGGGGCGAGGTGAAAAACTGTTTTTT.

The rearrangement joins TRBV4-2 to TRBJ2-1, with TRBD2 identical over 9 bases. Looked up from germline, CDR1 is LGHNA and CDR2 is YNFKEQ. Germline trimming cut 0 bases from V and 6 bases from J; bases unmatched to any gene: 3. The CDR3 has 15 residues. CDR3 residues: CASSQEASGINEQFF. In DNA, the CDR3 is TGTGCCAGCAGCCAAGAGGCTAGCGGGATCAATGAGCAGTTCTTC.

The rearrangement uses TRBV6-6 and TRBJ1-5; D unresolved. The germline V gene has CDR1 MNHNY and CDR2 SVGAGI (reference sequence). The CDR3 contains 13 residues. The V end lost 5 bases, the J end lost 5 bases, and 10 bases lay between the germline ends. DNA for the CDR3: TGTGCCAGCAGTCTACTCGAGGATCAGCCCCAGCATTTT. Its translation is CASSLLEDQPQHF.

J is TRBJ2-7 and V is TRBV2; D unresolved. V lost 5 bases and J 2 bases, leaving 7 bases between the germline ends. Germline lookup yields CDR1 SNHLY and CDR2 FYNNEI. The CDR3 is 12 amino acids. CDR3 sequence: CASSQDAYEQYF. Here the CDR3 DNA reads TGTGCCAGCAGTCAGGATGCCTACGAGCAGTACTTC.

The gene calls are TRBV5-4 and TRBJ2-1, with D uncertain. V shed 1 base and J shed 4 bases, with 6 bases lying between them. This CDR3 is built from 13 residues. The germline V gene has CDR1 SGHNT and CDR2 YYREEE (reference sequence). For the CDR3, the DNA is TGTGCCAGCAGCTTGTCCCAATACAATGAGCAGTTCTTC. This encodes CASSLSQYNEQFF.

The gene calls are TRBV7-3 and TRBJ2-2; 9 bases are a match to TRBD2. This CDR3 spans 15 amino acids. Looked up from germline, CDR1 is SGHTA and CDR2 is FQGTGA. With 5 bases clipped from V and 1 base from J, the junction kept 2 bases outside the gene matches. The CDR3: CASSRTSENTGELFF. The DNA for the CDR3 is TGTGCCAGCAGCCGGACTAGCGAGAACACCGGGGAGCTGTTTTTT.

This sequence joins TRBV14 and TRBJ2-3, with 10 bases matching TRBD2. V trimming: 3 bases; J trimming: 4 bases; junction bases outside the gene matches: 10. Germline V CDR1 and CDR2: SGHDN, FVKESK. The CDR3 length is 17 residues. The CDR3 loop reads CASSHLFIAGGADTQYF. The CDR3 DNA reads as TGTGCCAGCAGCCACCTTTTTATAGCGGGAGGAGCAGATACGCAGTATTTT.